The rows below give T cell receptor beta chains drawn from one sample of a study of graft-versus-host responses after intestinal transplantation. Profiled with immunoSEQ multiplex PCR; TCRdb holds only in-frame clones, not every one. The table lists about 88,000 clones, roughly 93% of them singletons. No antigen is known for these receptors. Sequencing was performed on unstimulated CD4+ T cells sorted from spleen or lymph node cells, taken before transplant. The receptor set was obtained from a human donor who was the organ donor for an intestinal transplant. The CDR3 runs from the conserved cysteine through the conserved F or W. A D gene is named only where the DNA matches it firmly. Only some rows state a clone size, as once, few, many or a class for expanded clones.

cdr3_nt: TGTGCCAGCAGTTTTTCGGGGGGGGCTTTCCGCAGAGAGCAGTACTTC
cdr3_aa: CASSFSGGAFRREQYF
d_call: TRBD2
v_call: TRBV28
j_call: TRBJ2-7
clone_size: NA

cdr3_nt: TGTGCCAGCAGCCGATCCAGGGGGCAAGATCTAAGGGCTTTCTTT
cdr3_aa: CASSRSRGQDLRAFF
d_call: TRBD1
v_call: TRBV11-3
j_call: TRBJ1-1
clone_size: once

cdr3_nt: TGTGCCAGCAGTTCCGGACTAGCGGGACCTCATGAGCAGTTCTTC
cdr3_aa: CASSSGLAGPHEQFF
d_call: TRBD2
v_call: TRBV6-5
j_call: TRBJ2-1
clone_size: NA

cdr3_nt: TGTGCCAGCTCCGACCGAAAACCTGGACCGGGGACAGATACGCAGTATTTT
cdr3_aa: CASSDRKPGPGTDTQYF
d_call: NA
v_call: TRBV18
j_call: TRBJ2-3
clone_size: NA

cdr3_nt: TGTGCCAGCAGCCAAGACACAGGGGGTACCTACTATGGCTACACCTTC
cdr3_aa: CASSQDTGGTYYGYTF
d_call: TRBD1
v_call: TRBV4-2
j_call: TRBJ1-2
clone_size: NA

cdr3_nt: TGTGCCAGCTCACCAGGGTACAGATACAATGAGCAGTTCTTC
cdr3_aa: CASSPGYRYNEQFF
d_call: NA
v_call: TRBV18
j_call: TRBJ2-1
clone_size: NA

cdr3_nt: TGTGCCAGCAGTGTAACAGGGTGGGGCACTGAAGCTTTCTTT
cdr3_aa: CASSVTGWGTEAFF
d_call: NA
v_call: TRBV6-1
j_call: TRBJ1-1
clone_size: NA

cdr3_nt: TGTGCCAGCAGCTTAACGTTGCATGGAGGGGCAATCGACAATGAGCAGTTCTTC
cdr3_aa: CASSLTLHGGAIDNEQFF
d_call: NA
v_call: TRBV11-3
j_call: TRBJ2-1
clone_size: NA

cdr3_nt: TGTGCCAGCAGCGGCGACAATCAGCCCCAGCATTTT
cdr3_aa: CASSGDNQPQHF
d_call: NA
v_call: TRBV7-2
j_call: TRBJ1-5
clone_size: NA

cdr3_nt: TGTGCCAGCACCACCGACCGTGGGGATGGCTACACCTTC
cdr3_aa: CASTTDRGDGYTF
d_call: NA
v_call: TRBV6-1
j_call: TRBJ1-2
clone_size: NA

cdr3_nt: TGTGCCAGTAGACAGGACCAAAGGGGCACCGGGGAGCTGTTTTTT
cdr3_aa: CASRQDQRGTGELFF
d_call: NA
v_call: TRBV19
j_call: TRBJ2-2
clone_size: NA

cdr3_nt: TGTGCCAGCAGCTTAATTCCTGTAAGCTCCTATAATTCACCCCTCCACTTT
cdr3_aa: CASSLIPVSSYNSPLHF
d_call: NA
v_call: TRBV7-3
j_call: TRBJ1-6
clone_size: NA

cdr3_nt: TGTGCCAGCAGTGAAGGACAGAAGTCGTCTCCCCAGCATTTT
cdr3_aa: CASSEGQKSSPQHF
d_call: NA
v_call: TRBV6-1
j_call: TRBJ1-5
clone_size: NA

cdr3_nt: TGTGCCAGCAGTACTAGGGGGGGGAGAGCGGGCTACGAGCAGTACTTC
cdr3_aa: CASSTRGGRAGYEQYF
d_call: NA
v_call: TRBV28
j_call: TRBJ2-7
clone_size: once

cdr3_nt: TGTGCCAGCAGTTACCCGGGACAGGGTGGAAACACCATATATTTT
cdr3_aa: CASSYPGQGGNTIYF
d_call: TRBD1
v_call: TRBV6-5
j_call: TRBJ1-3
clone_size: NA

cdr3_nt: TGTGCCAGCAGCGCGGACAGGAATCAGCCCCAGCATTTT
cdr3_aa: CASSADRNQPQHF
d_call: TRBD1
v_call: TRBV7-8
j_call: TRBJ1-5
clone_size: NA

cdr3_nt: TGTGCCAGCAGCTTACGGGGGAGAGACAGGGGGAAGGATGAAAAACTGTTTTTT
cdr3_aa: CASSLRGRDRGKDEKLFF
d_call: TRBD1
v_call: TRBV7-9
j_call: TRBJ1-4
clone_size: few